The rows below give T cell receptor beta chains drawn from one sample of a study of blood T cell repertoires in COVID-19. Some clones are missing from TCRdb's copy, which holds only in-frame ones; the method was immunoSEQ multiplex PCR. Of roughly 200,000 clones in the sample, around 80% are singletons; the top ten hold 5.5%. Sequencing was performed on peripheral blood. These receptors were obtained from a woman between 65 and 79 years old with acute or convalescent COVID-19. Both conserved end residues are part of each CDR3. The D gene is left open where the match is weak. The listing skips clone size in some rows; elsewhere it reads once, few, many or a size class.

>TRBV6-6|TRBD2|TRBJ2-7|-
CASSYSGEGPYEQYF
TGTGCCAGCAGTTACTCGGGGGAGGGACCCTACGAGCAGTACTTC
>TRBV28|TRBD2|TRBJ2-7|-
CASTPRGGPSYEQYF
TGTGCCAGCACCCCCCGGGGGGGGCCTTCCTACGAGCAGTACTTC
>TRBV19|TRBD2|TRBJ2-1|-
CASSIDPPSTSGSYNEQFF
TGTGCCAGTAGTATAGATCCCCCGTCGACTAGCGGGAGTTACAATGAGCAGTTCTTC
>TRBV7-2|TRBD2|TRBJ2-3|-
CASSSLGGSSADTQYF
TGTGCCAGCAGCTCCCTGGGCGGGAGTAGTGCAGATACGCAGTATTTT
>TRBV10-3|-|TRBJ2-1|few
CAISQRDEQFF
TGTGCCATCAGCCAGAGGGATGAGCAGTTCTTC
>TRBV6-1|TRBD2|TRBJ2-5|-
CASSEEVSGQETQYF
TGTGCCAGCAGTGAGGAGGTTAGCGGGCAAGAGACCCAGTACTTC
>TRBV6-6|TRBD1|TRBJ2-7|-
CASSYSSGGLGEQYF
TGTGCCAGCAGTTACTCGTCAGGGGGCTTGGGGGAGCAGTACTTC
>TRBV18|TRBD1|TRBJ2-3|-
CASSTRTGSADTQYF
TGTGCCAGCTCAACGCGGACAGGATCAGCCGATACGCAGTATTTT
>TRBV5-1|-|TRBJ2-3|once
CASSLIVTDTQYF
TGCGCCAGCAGCTTGATCGTGACAGATACGCAGTATTTT
>TRBV2|-|TRBJ2-1|-
CASSDLGNNEQFF
TGTGCCAGCAGTGACCTAGGAAACAATGAGCAGTTCTTC
>TRBV14|TRBD1|TRBJ1-2|-
CASSSPGTGYGYTF
TGTGCCAGCAGCTCACCCGGGACAGGGTATGGCTACACCTTC
>TRBV14|TRBD1|TRBJ2-1|-
CASSRKPGQVNEQFF
TGTGCCAGCAGCCGAAAACCGGGACAGGTGAATGAGCAGTTCTTC
>TRBV3-1/TRBV3-2|TRBD1|TRBJ2-2|-
CASSSDRDNTGELFF
TGTGCCAGCAGCTCGGACAGGGACAACACCGGGGAGCTGTTTTTT
>TRBV6-4|-|TRBJ2-3|-
CASSDQTADTQYF
TGTGCCAGCAGTGACCAAACGGCAGATACGCAGTATTTT
>TRBV7-8|-|TRBJ1-2|-
CASSLGTLYGYTF
TGTGCCAGCAGCTTAGGGACACTCTATGGCTACACCTTC
>TRBV5-6|TRBD1|TRBJ1-4|few
CASNPTGRLEKLFF
TGTGCCAGCAACCCGACAGGGAGGCTTGAAAAACTGTTTTTT
>TRBV30|-|TRBJ2-5|-
CAWRAGVLGETQYF
TGTGCCTGGAGGGCAGGGGTCCTCGGGGAGACCCAGTACTTC
>TRBV15|TRBD1|TRBJ1-5|-
CATSRGSGQGNQPQHF
TGTGCCACCAGCAGAGGAAGCGGACAGGGGAATCAGCCCCAGCATTTT
>TRBV18|TRBD1|TRBJ1-4|-
CASSQLSGTEVREKLFF
TGTGCCAGCTCACAGTTATCCGGGACAGAAGTTAGGGAAAAACTGTTTTTT
>TRBV29-1|-|TRBJ2-3|-
CSVVLAGTDTQYF
TGCAGCGTTGTACTGGCGGGCACAGATACGCAGTATTTT
>TRBV24-1|TRBD1|TRBJ2-5|few
CATSAPIGTGETQYF
TGTGCCACCAGTGCCCCGATTGGGACAGGAGAGACCCAGTACTTC
>TRBV19|-|TRBJ1-4|-
CASSIYRATNEKLFF
TGTGCCAGTAGTATTTACAGGGCTACTAATGAAAAACTGTTTTTT
>TRBV28|-|TRBJ2-2|once
CASSPGGSHSGELFF
TGTGCCAGCAGCCCCGGGGGTAGCCACTCCGGGGAGCTGTTTTTT
>TRBV18|-|TRBJ2-2|-
CASSPPGGTTNTGELFF
TGTGCCAGCTCACCACCGGGGGGAACAACGAACACCGGGGAGCTGTTTTTT
>TRBV19|-|TRBJ2-5|-
CASSSLAEETQYF
TGTGCCAGTAGTAGTTTAGCGGAGGAGACCCAGTACTTC
>TRBV19|-|TRBJ1-1|few
CASSMPQGNTEAFF
TGTGCCAGTAGTATGCCACAGGGGAACACTGAAGCTTTCTTT